This record covers a single T cell receptor beta chain. Its antigen is not identified. The data originate from a study of T cell clones after liver transplantation. CDR3 length: 15 amino acids. V was pared by 0 bases and J by 11 bases, with 15 bases between. Germline assignment: CDR1 SGHRS and CDR2 YFSETQ. Data came from immunoSEQ multiplex PCR; TCRdb stores just in-frame clones and leaves some out. The sample holds over 100,000 clones; 75% to 90% are singletons and the top ten take around 0.97%. Study results and limitations: A significant post-transplant drop in circulating graft-donor-reactive CD4 TCRbeta sequences occurred in most of the 8 subjects.

The receptor was derived from a human donor who received a liver transplant. J is TRBJ1-6 and V is TRBV5-1, with no clear D. The sample was CD4+ T cells from blood, taken before liver transplant. The DNA for the CDR3 is TGCGCCAGCAGCTTGGATCGGCAGCCCCAAGCACCCCTCCACTTT. Its protein is CASSLDRQPQAPLHF.